One sample yielded the 10 T cell receptor beta chains listed below, sequenced in a study of radiotherapy plus CTLA-4 blockade in lung cancer (dated by TCRdb to the late 2010s). The method behind the library was the immunoSEQ multiplex PCR assay. The immuneACCESS repertoire file appears here via TCRdb, limited to in-frame rearrangements. These files lack a portion of the clones; in checked studies, under half of the deficit traces to unresolved V genes, and the cause of the others is not known. The sample contains around 45,000 clones, 70% to 90% of them found a single time. Jointly, the top ten make up almost 8% of the sample. Sequencing used peripheral blood, obtained from a patient treated with radiotherapy plus ipilimumab. Source of these receptors: a human donor with non-small cell lung cancer whose response to radiotherapy plus ipilimumab could not be evaluated.

The sample holds a few counts of this clone. The chain uses TRBV4-1 and TRBJ1-1, with TRBD1 matching over 7 bases. J lost 2 bases, V lost 1 base, and 7 bases had no gene match. CDR3 length equals 16 residues. The V gene's germline CDR1 is MGHRA and CDR2 YSYEKL. CDR3 in DNA: TGCGCCAGCAGCCAAGTAGGCCGACAGGGCAACACTGAAGCTTTCTTT. It codes for CASSQVGRQGNTEAFF.

The rearrangement uses TRBV5-1 and TRBJ2-7; tentatively, D is TRBD1 (6 bases). Trimming took off 4 bases at V and 4 bases at J, with 12 bases between the two ends. CDR3 length: 13 residues. Per the germline V gene, CDR1 is SGHRS and CDR2 is YFSETQ. The CDR3 DNA reads TGCGCCAGCAGCCCCAGGGGTGGTTACGAGCAGTACTTC. Translation gives CASSPRGGYEQYF. The full variable domain, rest sourced from reference TRBV5-1 and TRBJ2-7, is KAGVTQTPRYLIKTRGQQVTLSCSPISGHRSVSWYQQTPGQGLQFLFEYFSETQRNKGNFPGRFSGRQFSNSRSEMNVSTLELGDSALYLCASSPRGGYEQYFGPGTRLTVT.

The chain is built from TRBV5-1 and TRBJ1-4; D is perhaps TRBD1 (5 bases). This CDR3 has 12 amino acids. V was clipped by 2 bases and J by 7 bases, with 6 bases between them. Germline V gene data show CDR1 as SGHRS and CDR2 as YFSETQ. CDR3 sequence: CASSFDSEKLFF. CDR3 in DNA: TGCGCCAGCAGCTTCGACAGTGAAAAACTGTTTTTT.

This rearrangement joins TRBV7-9 to TRBJ1-1; D is undetermined. V was shortened by 6 bases and J by 2 bases, with 10 bases between the two germline ends. CDR1 SEHNR and CDR2 FQNEAQ come from the germline V gene (reference sequence). The CDR3 consists of 13 residues. In DNA, the CDR3 is TGTGCCAGCAGACTAGTCAGCAACACTGAAGCTTTCTTT. Encoded protein: CASRLVSNTEAFF.

The rearrangement uses TRBV19 and TRBJ1-3; weak D call: TRBD1 (6 bases). V lost 6 bases and J lost 2, with 14 bases in between. The CDR3 runs 15 residues. Germline CDR1 is LNHDA and CDR2 is SQIVND (reference sequence). The CDR3 DNA sequence: TGTGCCAGTAGCCCCCCAGGGGTTCCTGGAAACACCATATATTTT. Translating gives CASSPPGVPGNTIYF.

The rearrangement uses TRBV28 and TRBJ1-4; TRBD1 matches 7 bases. Looked up from germline, CDR1 is MDHEN and CDR2 is SYDVKM. The CDR3 loop spans 14 amino acids. Trimming at V came to 7 bases and at J to 4 bases, leaving 6 bases not matched to a gene. The CDR3 bases are TGTGCCAGCAATAGACAGGGCCTTAATGAAAAACTGTTTTTT. The encoded protein is CASNRQGLNEKLFF.

The chain has TRBV4-3 and TRBJ2-1; 10 bases match TRBD2. V lost 2 bases and J lost 0; bases outside the gene matches: 4. CDR1 and CDR2 from the germline V gene are LGHNA and YSLEER. CDR3 length: 17 residues. CDR3 sequence (DNA): TGCGCCAGCAGCCAACTAGCGGGAGTGAGCTCCTACAATGAGCAGTTCTTC. It codes for CASSQLAGVSSYNEQFF.

The chain couples TRBV11-3 to TRBJ2-1, with no clear D. This CDR3 contains 15 residues. The germline V gene has CDR1 SGHNT and CDR2 YENEEA. Trimming stripped 5 bases from V and 4 bases from J, with 15 bases between. The CDR3 spells CASSPPGTLYNEQFF. CDR3 DNA sequence: TGTGCCAGCAGCCCTCCAGGTACCCTATACAATGAGCAGTTCTTC.

The chain carries TRBV6-5 and TRBJ1-2; TRBD1 matches at 8 bases. CDR3 length: 12 residues. With V trimmed by 6 bases and J by 4 bases, 1 base remained unmatched. CDR1 is MNHEY and CDR2 is SVGAGI in the germline V gene. This CDR3 reads CASRTGGYGYTF. CDR3 nucleotide sequence: TGTGCCAGCAGAACAGGGGGCTATGGCTACACCTTC.

The V and J genes are TRBV7-9 and TRBJ1-4, with 7 bases fitting TRBD1. CDR3 length: 17 residues. Germline values: CDR1 SEHNR, CDR2 FQNEAQ (reference sequence). V was clipped by 4 bases and J by 1 base; unmatched bases: 9. Written as DNA, the CDR3 is TGTGCCAGCAGCTCGAGACAGGGCGGAGTAACTAATGAAAAACTGTTTTTT. Protein product: CASSSRQGGVTNEKLFF.